These 23 T cell receptor beta chains were sequenced from one sample in a study of T cell changes during pregnancy in multiple sclerosis. Profiled with immunoSEQ multiplex PCR; TCRdb holds only in-frame clones, not every one. The sample carries about 41,000 clones, 80% to 90% recorded once. This specimen consisted of CD4+ T cells from peripheral blood mononuclear cells, obtained in the first trimester of pregnancy. The receptors originated from a female donor with multiple sclerosis, enrolled in a pregnancy study.

J is TRBJ1-2 and V is TRBV29-1, with 12 bases aligning to TRBD1. The J segment lost 8 bases and the V segment lost 6 bases, leaving 7 bases of the junction unmatched. CDR3 length: 13 residues. The germline V gene encodes CDR1 SQVTM and CDR2 ANQGSEA. The CDR3 nucleotides are TGCAGCGTAGAGGGACAGGGGGCGCGGGGCTACACCTTC. It specifies CSVEGQGARGYTF.

This chain links TRBV5-4 with TRBJ2-5, with D uncertain. The germline V and J ends were trimmed by 0 bases and 3 bases, with 9 bases remaining between them. Germline assignment: CDR1 SGHNT and CDR2 YYREEE (reference sequence). The CDR3 consists of 14 residues. Here the CDR3 DNA reads TGTGCCAGCAGCTTGGCACACCAGAAAGAGACCCAGTACTTC. Translating it yields CASSLAHQKETQYF.

The chain has TRBV15 and TRBJ2-1; 11 bases map to TRBD2. The CDR3 is 16 amino acids. Germline V CDR1 and CDR2: LNHNV, YYDKDF (reference sequence). V dropped 3 bases and J dropped 4; count of bases not matched to a gene: 5. CDR3 sequence: CATSRETSGIYNEQFF. The CDR3 nucleotides read TGTGCCACCAGCAGGGAGACTAGCGGGATTTACAATGAGCAGTTCTTC.

The chain combines TRBV5-4 with TRBJ2-2; 11 bases align to TRBD2. Trimming cost V 5 bases and J 4 bases; bases outside gene matches: 13. The CDR3 runs to 18 residues. Germline V gene lookup returns CDR1 SGHNT and CDR2 YYREEE (reference sequence). In nucleotides, the CDR3 is TGTGCCAGCAGTTCCGGGACTAGCGGACGTGTGGGCACCGGGGAGCTGTTTTTT. Residues: CASSSGTSGRVGTGELFF. Together with reference TRBV5-4 and TRBJ2-2, the CDR3 gives the full variable domain: ETGVTQSPTHLIKTRGQQVTLRCSSQSGHNTVSWYQQALGQGPQFIFQYYREEENGRGNFPPRFSGLQFPNYSSELNVNALELDDSALYLCASSSGTSGRVGTGELFFGEGSRLTVL.

The chain couples TRBV10-3 to TRBJ1-1; D remains unclear. CDR1 ENHRY and CDR2 SYGVKD come from the germline V gene. V dropped 6 bases and J dropped 1 base, with 12 bases sitting between them. The CDR3 spans 14 residues. Written as DNA, the CDR3 is TGTGCCATCAGCGGGGAGGAGGGGAACACTGAAGCTTTCTTT. As protein: CAISGEEGNTEAFF.

This clone has only a few counts. The chain links TRBV6-5 to TRBJ2-7, with 11 bases aligning to TRBD2. In germline, CDR1 is MNHEY, CDR2 SVGAGI. V was clipped by 6 bases and J by 1 base; unmatched bases: 2. CDR3 length equals 14 residues. The chain's CDR3 is CASRRLAGSYEQYF. CDR3 coding DNA: TGTGCCAGCAGGCGACTAGCGGGATCCTACGAGCAGTACTTC.

This chain joins TRBV27 and TRBJ1-4; TRBD1 might be the D (5 bases). Trimming removed 2 bases at V and 8 bases at J, with 9 bases between. The CDR3 runs to 13 residues. CDR1 is MNHEY, CDR2 SMNVEV, per germline (reference sequence). The CDR3 region has the DNA TGTGCCAGCAGTTTAATCCGGGGGGAAAAACTGTTTTTT. Its translation is CASSLIRGEKLFF.

The rearrangement joins TRBV7-6 to TRBJ2-1; no reliable D call. V gave up 10 bases and J gave up 0 bases, with 13 bases separating them. CDR3 length: 14 residues. Germline CDR1 and CDR2: SGHVS and FNYEAQ. CDR3 DNA: TGTGCCACCCGTTGGCGGAGCTCCTACAATGAGCAGTTCTTC. Protein sequence: CATRWRSSYNEQFF.

The chain employs TRBV6-6 and TRBJ1-1; possibly TRBD1 for D (5 bases). Between the trimmed V and J ends, which lost 6 bases and 3 bases, there was a span of 20 bases. This CDR3 has 16 residues. Germline V gene lookup returns CDR1 MNHNY and CDR2 SVGAGI (reference sequence). CDR3 amino acids: CASSIRQWGRDTEAFF. The DNA of the CDR3 is TGTGCCAGCAGCATAAGACAGTGGGGAAGGGACACTGAAGCTTTCTTT.

The chain recombines TRBV14 with TRBJ1-4; 7 bases are a match to TRBD1. Germline assignment: CDR1 SGHDN and CDR2 FVKESK. V lost 2 bases and J lost 0; bases outside the gene matches: 9. The CDR3 runs 18 residues. In DNA form, the CDR3 reads TGTGCCAGCAGCCAACGACTCACAGGGGTCTCAACTAATGAAAAACTGTTTTTT. Its protein product is CASSQRLTGVSTNEKLFF.

This sequence joins TRBV14 and TRBJ2-5; 7 bases match TRBD1. The V and J ends lost 4 bases and 5 bases, in that order; junction bases with no gene match: 7. The germline V gene has CDR1 SGHDN and CDR2 FVKESK. The CDR3 is made up of 14 amino acids. The CDR3 DNA follows: TGTGCCAGCAGCCGCAACAGGGGACGGGAGACCCAGTACTTC. Amino acid sequence: CASSRNRGRETQYF.

The gene calls are TRBV28 and TRBJ2-7, with TRBD1 matching 9 bases. V lost 6 bases and J lost 1; bases outside the gene matches: 4. CDR1 is MDHEN and CDR2 is SYDVKM in the germline V gene. The CDR3 is 14 residues long. CDR3 nucleotides: TGTGCCAGCAGGGACAGGGGTTTGTCCTACGAGCAGTACTTC. Encoded protein: CASRDRGLSYEQYF.

The CDR3 is CATLTGTGTGELFF. Here the CDR3 DNA reads TGTGCCACCCTAACGGGGACAGGCACCGGGGAGCTGTTTTTT. This rearrangement joins TRBV28 to TRBJ2-2; 8 positions agree with TRBD1. V shed 10 bases, J shed 4 bases, and the junction held 8 bases outside the gene matches. The germline CDR1 and CDR2 sequences are MDHEN and SYDVKM. The CDR3 is made up of 14 amino acids.

The DNA of the CDR3 is TGTGCCAGCAGCCTGACAGTGAACACAGATACGCAGTATTTT. Translating gives CASSLTVNTDTQYF. The gene calls are TRBV2 and TRBJ2-3; a weak D match, TRBD1 (5 bases). Germline CDR1 SNHLY, CDR2 FYNNEI. V lost 6 bases and J 2 bases, leaving 12 bases between the germline ends. The CDR3 is 14 residues long.

The chain is built from TRBV29-1 and TRBJ2-3, with a tentative D call TRBD2 (5 bases). This CDR3 contains 14 residues. Looked up from germline, CDR1 is SQVTM and CDR2 is ANQGSEA. With 6 bases removed from V and 6 bases from J, the gap between germline ends came to 19 bases. Here the CDR3 reads CSVKREPHVDTQYF. Written as DNA, the CDR3 is TGCAGCGTAAAAAGGGAGCCCCACGTCGATACGCAGTATTTT.

Turning to this clone: At one end the junction does not follow the germline gene, possibly because of a read error. The rearrangement uses TRBV14 and TRBJ2-3; D may be TRBD1 (6 bases). Germline CDR1 is SGHDN and CDR2 is FVKESK. This CDR3 region has 14 residues. CDR3 nucleotides: TGTGCCAGCAGCCAAGATCAGGGGCCCAAAGTTAAGCATTTT. Residues: CASSQDQGPKVKHF.

The chain links TRBV28 to TRBJ2-7; maybe TRBD2 (6 bases). Germline V gives CDR1 MDHEN, CDR2 SYDVKM. V lost 5 bases to trimming and J lost 4 bases, with 12 bases between them. The CDR3 totals 13 residues. The CDR3 region has the DNA TGTGCCAGCAGTGGGACTCCCGTTTACGAGCAGTACTTC. Translation: CASSGTPVYEQYF.

The chain recombines TRBV5-8 with TRBJ1-5; D is possibly TRBD1 (6 bases). There are 14 residues in the CDR3. Germline CDR1 SGHTS, CDR2 YDEGEE. The V and J ends lost 4 bases and 1 base respectively, with 9 bases between them. The CDR3 DNA follows: TGTGCCAGCAGCCCGGACAGAAGCAATCAGCCCCAGCATTTT. Amino acid sequence: CASSPDRSNQPQHF. Combining the CDR3 with reference TRBV5-8 and TRBJ1-5 gives the whole variable domain EAGVTQSPTHLIKTRGQQATLRCSPISGHTSVYWYQQALGLGLQFLLWYDEGEERNRGNFPPRFSGRQFPNYSSELNVNALELEDSALYLCASSPDRSNQPQHFGDGTRLSIL.

This clone was recorded once. J is TRBJ2-3 and V is TRBV21-1; TRBD2 is taken as the D call from the table, unchecked against the DNA. TRBV21-1 is a pseudogene. There are 16 residues in the CDR3. CDR3 loop: CASTNKRRLEGDTQYF. The CDR3 nucleotides are TGTGCCAGCACCAACAAAAGGAGACTAGAGGGAGATACGCAGTATTTT.

The genes are TRBV29-1 and TRBJ2-7, with TRBD2 as a possible D gene (6 bases). The CDR3 consists of 14 residues. Germline lookup yields CDR1 SQVTM and CDR2 ANQGSEA. V was cut by 3 bases and J by 5 bases, with 17 bases left in between. The CDR3 reads CSVDGGRGPDEQYF. DNA of the CDR3: TGCAGCGTTGACGGGGGAAGGGGCCCTGACGAGCAGTACTTC.

V usage is TRBV2 and J usage is TRBJ1-1; D may be TRBD1 (5 bases). The germline V gene encodes CDR1 SNHLY and CDR2 FYNNEI. The V gene lost 8 bases and the J gene lost 3 bases, with 25 bases spanning the gap. This CDR3 has 17 residues. The CDR3 loop reads CASSGFRALPVDTEAFF. CDR3 nucleotide sequence: TGTGCCAGCTCTGGTTTCAGGGCCTTGCCCGTGGACACTGAAGCTTTCTTT.

The V and J genes are TRBV5-1 and TRBJ2-4; no reliable D call. V was cut by 0 bases and J by 9 bases, with 13 bases left in between. CDR1 is SGHRS and CDR2 is YFSETQ in the germline V gene. This CDR3 is built from 14 residues. The CDR3 loop is CASSLDGSISIQYF. In DNA form, the CDR3 reads TGCGCCAGCAGCTTGGATGGTAGCATAAGCATTCAGTACTTC.

The genes are TRBV5-1 and TRBJ1-2; D is undetermined. Germline loops: CDR1 SGHRS, CDR2 YFSETQ. The V and J ends lost 0 bases and 8 bases respectively, with 11 bases between them. The CDR3 runs 13 residues. The CDR3 here is CASSLDGRSGYTF. The CDR3 DNA sequence: TGCGCCAGCAGCTTGGACGGGAGAAGCGGCTACACCTTC. The full variable domain, rest sourced from reference TRBV5-1 and TRBJ1-2, is KAGVTQTPRYLIKTRGQQVTLSCSPISGHRSVSWYQQTPGQGLQFLFEYFSETQRNKGNFPGRFSGRQFSNSRSEMNVSTLELGDSALYLCASSLDGRSGYTFGSGTRLTVV.